This entry lists 23 T cell receptor beta chains sequenced from one sample in a study of CD8 T cells in ankylosing spondylitis (dated by TCRdb to about 2017). The library was prepared using 5' RACE. Sequenced using an Illumina HiSeq 2500. TCRdb applied fastp at Q25 and MiXCR to the public reads, then kept only in-frame beta chains. Identical CDR3 proteins give one entry, which carries the most common genes and DNA. Within this sample are about 230,000 distinct CDR3 sequences, with 8.2% of them counted one time only. The ten top clones hold around 4.9% of the sample. The source material was blood, either unsorted or a sorted T cell fraction (not recorded which). All receptors come from a female donor with ankylosing spondylitis or in good health (not recorded which).

The table lists this clonotype with many counts. The rearrangement links TRBV12-3 or TRBV12-4 to TRBJ2-1; the match to TRBD2 covers 7 bases. The CDR3 has 14 amino acids. Trimming cost V 5 bases and J 10 bases; bases outside gene matches: 11. The CDR3 DNA reads as TGTGCCAGCAGTCGGACCAGACTAGCTTGGGAGCAGTTCTTC. Translating it yields CASSRTRLAWEQFF.

This clonotype was picked up many times. The rearrangement joins TRBV7-2 to TRBJ2-5, with D perhaps given as TRBD1 or TRBD2 (5 bases each). V was clipped by 1 base and J by 7 bases, with 10 bases between them. The length of the CDR3 is 13 residues. Germline lookup yields CDR1 SGHTA and CDR2 FQGNSA. Written as DNA, the CDR3 is TGTGCCAGCAGCTTAGAGGGACCTTTGACCCAGTACTTC. Protein: CASSLEGPLTQYF. Full variable domain (outside the CDR3, taken from reference TRBV7-2 and TRBJ2-5): GAGVSQSPSNKVTEKGKDVELRCDPISGHTALYWYRQSLGQGLEFLIYFQGNSAPDKSGLPSDRFSAERTGGSVSTLTIQRTQQEDSAVYLCASSLEGPLTQYFGPGTRLLVL.

This clonotype was seen repeatedly, ten times or more. This chain links TRBV7-2 with TRBJ2-7; D is uncertain. Per the germline V gene, CDR1 is SGHTA and CDR2 is FQGNSA. CDR3 length: 15 residues. V was cut by 0 bases and J by 2 bases, with 11 bases left in between. Here the CDR3 DNA reads TGTGCCAGCAGCTTAGCTCAGCAGGCCCCCTACGAGCAGTACTTC. Its translation is CASSLAQQAPYEQYF.

At least ten counts were recorded for this clonotype. This chain uses TRBV6-2 or TRBV6-3 with TRBJ2-2; 7 bases align to TRBD1. CDR1 is MNHEY, CDR2 SVGEGT, per germline. The CDR3 has 15 residues. The V gene end was trimmed by 2 bases and the J gene end by 6 bases; junction bases not matched to a gene: 6. The CDR3 sequence: CASSYTLTGSGELFF. The CDR3 DNA sequence: TGTGCCAGCAGTTACACCTTGACAGGGTCCGGGGAGCTGTTTTTT.

The table lists this clonotype with many counts. The genes are TRBV5-1 and TRBJ2-3; D ambiguous. V dropped 1 base and J dropped 4 bases, with 7 bases sitting between them. CDR1 is SGHRS, CDR2 YFSETQ, per germline. CDR3 length: 13 amino acids. CDR3 coding DNA: TGCGCCAGCAGCTTGAGATATGCAGATACGCAGTATTTT. It specifies CASSLRYADTQYF.

This clonotype was counted ten times or more. The junction shows a germline mismatch at one end, possibly a read error. V and J are TRBV12-3 or TRBV12-4 and TRBJ2-5, with D maybe TRBD2 (6 bases). The CDR3 spans 14 residues. Here the CDR3 DNA reads TGTGCCAGCAGTTTCACCGACGGGAGAGAGGCCCAGTACTTC. This codes for CASSFTDGREAQYF.

This clonotype was recorded a few times. J is TRBJ2-7 and V is TRBV5-1; D ambiguous. CDR1 and CDR2 (germline): SGHRS, YFSETQ. The CDR3 totals 14 residues. V shed 2 bases and J shed 1 base, with 10 bases lying between them. Written as DNA, the CDR3 is TGCGCCAGCAGCTTCCTAGACGGATCCTACGAGCAGTACTTC. This encodes CASSFLDGSYEQYF.

This clonotype turned up a few times. V is TRBV7-9 and J is TRBJ1-2; possible D gene TRBD1, 6 bases. The CDR3 length is 14 residues. Germline values: CDR1 SEHNR, CDR2 FQNEAQ (reference sequence). Trimming cost V 5 bases and J 5 bases, with 15 bases left between them. CDR3 protein: CASSHPGQVYGYTF. The CDR3 DNA sequence: TGTGCCAGCAGCCACCCGGGACAAGTTTATGGCTACACCTTC.

The V gene is TRBV6-2 or TRBV6-3, the J gene TRBJ2-5; 9 bases agree with TRBD2. The length of the CDR3 is 15 residues. Germline trimming cut 2 bases from V and 4 bases from J; bases unmatched to any gene: 5. CDR1 and CDR2 from the germline V gene are MNHEY and SVGEGT. Here the CDR3 DNA reads TGTGCCAGCAGTTACGTCGGGACTAGCCTAGAGACCCAGTACTTC. The encoded protein is CASSYVGTSLETQYF.

The sample holds many counts of this clonotype. CDR3 DNA: TGTGCCAGCAGCTTGAGGGGGGAATACGAGCAGTACTTC. It codes for CASSLRGEYEQYF. The chain employs TRBV7-8 and TRBJ2-7; either TRBD1 or TRBD2 may fit D (6 bases each). Germline CDR1 reads SGHVS; CDR2 reads FQNEAQ. This CDR3 has 13 amino acids. Trimming cost V 3 bases and J 4 bases, with 10 bases left between them.

This clonotype was seen ten or more times. This sequence joins TRBV12-3 or TRBV12-4 and TRBJ2-1; D possibly matches TRBD1 or TRBD2 (5 bases each). The CDR3 extends over 13 amino acids. Trimming took 5 bases from V and 9 from J, leaving 14 bases between them. The CDR3 DNA reads as TGTGCCAGCAGTCCGGGGCCCACAGGTGAGCAGTTCTTC. Protein: CASSPGPTGEQFF.

In its sample, this clonotype was seen many times. The J gene is TRBJ2-7, the V gene TRBV5-6; 12 bases are shared with TRBD2. Trimming cost V 6 bases and J 2 bases; bases outside gene matches: 6. The CDR3 extends over 15 amino acids. Per germline, CDR1 SGHDT and CDR2 YYEEEE. In nucleotides, the CDR3 is TGTGCCAGCACCTTAAGACTAGCGGGGGCCTACGAGCAGTACTTC. Its translation: CASTLRLAGAYEQYF.

This clonotype was picked up many times. The rearrangement uses TRBV12-3 or TRBV12-4 and TRBJ2-3, with D perhaps given as TRBD1 or TRBD2 (5 bases each). V was trimmed by 4 bases and J by 2 bases, leaving 16 bases between them. CDR3 length: 16 amino acids. The DNA for the CDR3 is TGTGCCAGCAGTTCCCTTGGGGGTGCCGACACAGATACGCAGTATTTT. It codes for CASSSLGGADTDTQYF.

In its sample, this clonotype was seen many times. The V and J genes are TRBV11-2 and TRBJ2-5; D is ambiguous. The germline gives CDR1 SGHAT, CDR2 FQNNGV. Trimming took off 0 bases at V and 4 bases at J, with 9 bases between the two ends. The CDR3 contains 14 residues. CDR3 DNA sequence: TGTGCCAGCAGCTTAGACTTGCCGGGAGAGACCCAGTACTTC. It translates to CASSLDLPGETQYF.

V usage is TRBV12-3 or TRBV12-4 and J usage is TRBJ1-2, with D hard to call. CDR3 length equals 13 residues. Trimming shortened V by 4 bases and J by 5 bases, and 11 bases separated the two germline ends. The CDR3 nucleotides are TGTGCCAGCAGTTGGCAGGACGCTTATGGCTACACCTTC. This codes for CASSWQDAYGYTF.

This clonotype was picked up many times. The chain combines TRBV7-2 with TRBJ2-1; a weak D match, TRBD2 (6 bases). CDR3 size: 12 residues. The V and J ends lost 1 base and 12 bases respectively, with 10 bases between them. CDR1 SGHTA and CDR2 FQGNSA come from the germline V gene. The CDR3 spells CASSLEAGLQFF. The CDR3 DNA is TGTGCCAGCAGCTTAGAGGCGGGACTGCAGTTCTTC. The whole variable domain, remainder taken from reference TRBV7-2 and TRBJ2-1, is GAGVSQSPSNKVTEKGKDVELRCDPISGHTALYWYRQSLGQGLEFLIYFQGNSAPDKSGLPSDRFSAERTGGSVSTLTIQRTQQEDSAVYLCASSLEAGLQFFGPGTRLTVL.

This clonotype has at least ten counts. The chain carries TRBV5-1 and TRBJ2-2; D perhaps matches TRBD1 (6 bases). CDR3 size: 15 residues. Germline lookup yields CDR1 SGHRS and CDR2 YFSETQ. V dropped 0 bases and J dropped 5 bases, with 11 bases sitting between them. The CDR3 sequence: CASSLDGGWTGELFF. The CDR3, as DNA: TGCGCCAGCAGCTTGGATGGGGGCTGGACCGGGGAGCTGTTTTTT.

This clonotype came up many times. V and J are TRBV19 and TRBJ1-1, with 7 bases aligning to TRBD1. Germline V gene data show CDR1 as LNHDA and CDR2 as SQIVND (reference sequence). CDR3 size: 15 residues. Losses at the gene ends were 5 bases for V and 4 bases for J; bases not matched to a gene: 10. DNA of the CDR3: TGTGCCAGTAGTCCGCGACAGGGATGGACCACTGAAGCTTTCTTT. Translated: CASSPRQGWTTEAFF.

This clonotype was recorded many times. The chain combines TRBV5-1 with TRBJ2-5, with D perhaps matching TRBD1 (6 bases). CDR1 and CDR2 from the germline V gene are SGHRS and YFSETQ. This CDR3 is 12 amino acids long. V shed 4 bases and J shed 4 bases, with 8 bases lying between them. As DNA, the CDR3 is TGCGCCAGCAGCAGGGGGAGAGAGACCCAGTACTTC. Encoded protein: CASSRGRETQYF.

Ten or more counts support this clonotype. The V and J genes are TRBV12-3 or TRBV12-4 and TRBJ1-1, with 12 bases matching TRBD1. With V trimmed by 7 bases and J by 5 bases, 11 bases remained unmatched. There are 16 residues in the CDR3. Here the CDR3 reads CASTRGGTGGGTEAFF. CDR3 nucleotide sequence: TGTGCCAGCACCCGAGGGGGGACAGGGGGCGGAACTGAAGCTTTCTTT.

This clonotype came up many times. J is TRBJ2-1 and V is TRBV12-3 or TRBV12-4; TRBD2 agrees at 11 bases. V dropped 3 bases and J dropped 10; count of bases not matched to a gene: 2. This CDR3 has 13 residues. CDR3 region: CASSLTSGTEQFF. The CDR3 DNA is TGTGCCAGCAGTTTGACTAGCGGGACCGAGCAGTTCTTC.

This clonotype was observed at least ten times. The CDR3: CATSRESGRAYNEQFF. The CDR3 DNA is TGTGCCACCAGCAGAGAGAGCGGGAGGGCCTACAATGAGCAGTTCTTC. This rearrangement joins TRBV15 to TRBJ2-1; 10 bases align to TRBD2. Trimming at V came to 0 bases and at J to 2 bases, leaving 1 base not matched to a gene. CDR3 size: 16 residues. The V gene's germline CDR1 is LNHNV and CDR2 YYDKDF (reference sequence).

The sample holds many counts of this clonotype. This rearrangement joins TRBV12-3 or TRBV12-4 to TRBJ1-5; perhaps TRBD1 as D (5 bases). The CDR3 has 13 residues. The ends were cut back, 7 bases at V and 7 bases at J, with 14 bases in the middle. The CDR3, as DNA: TGTGCCAGCACTCAGGGAGGTGAACAGCCCCAGCATTTT. It is translated as CASTQGGEQPQHF.